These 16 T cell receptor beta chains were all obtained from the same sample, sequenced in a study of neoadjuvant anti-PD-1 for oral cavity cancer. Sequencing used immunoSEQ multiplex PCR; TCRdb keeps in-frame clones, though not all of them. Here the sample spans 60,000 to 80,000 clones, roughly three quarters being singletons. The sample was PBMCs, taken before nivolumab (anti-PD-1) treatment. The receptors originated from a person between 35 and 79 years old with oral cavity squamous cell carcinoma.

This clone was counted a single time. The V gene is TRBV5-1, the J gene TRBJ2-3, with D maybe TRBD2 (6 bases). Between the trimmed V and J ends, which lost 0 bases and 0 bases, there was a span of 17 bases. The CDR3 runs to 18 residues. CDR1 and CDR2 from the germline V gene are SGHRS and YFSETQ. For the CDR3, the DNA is TGCGCCAGCAGCTTGGAGCGATTGGGGGGAACTAGCACAGATACGCAGTATTTT. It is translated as CASSLERLGGTSTDTQYF.

CDR3: CASSPQTSGGTDTQYF. CDR3 bases: TGTGCCAGCAGTCCCCAGACTAGCGGGGGCACAGATACGCAGTATTTT. The genes are TRBV7-8 and TRBJ2-3; 11 bases are shared with TRBD2. From germline, CDR1 is SGHVS and CDR2 FQNEAQ. The CDR3 has 16 residues. J gave up 1 base and V 6 bases, and 6 bases lay outside the gene matches.

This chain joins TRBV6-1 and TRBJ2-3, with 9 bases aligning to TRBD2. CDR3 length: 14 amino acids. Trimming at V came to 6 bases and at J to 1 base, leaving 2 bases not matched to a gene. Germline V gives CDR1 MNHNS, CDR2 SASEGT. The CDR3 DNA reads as TGTGCCAGCAGGCGGACTAGCGGCACAGATACGCAGTATTTT. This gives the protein CASRRTSGTDTQYF.

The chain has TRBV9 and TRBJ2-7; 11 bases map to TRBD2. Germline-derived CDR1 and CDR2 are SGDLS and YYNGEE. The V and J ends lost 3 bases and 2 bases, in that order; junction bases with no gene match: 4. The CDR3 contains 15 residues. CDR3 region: CASSAGLAETYEQYF. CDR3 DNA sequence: TGTGCCAGCAGCGCGGGACTAGCGGAGACCTACGAGCAGTACTTC.

The CDR3 DNA reads TGTGCCATCAGTGAGTCGACTGGCGGAGGCTACACCTTC. It codes for CAISESTGGGYTF. The V and J genes are TRBV10-3 and TRBJ1-2; no clear D gene. The V and J ends lost 0 bases and 8 bases respectively, with 10 bases between them. Per the germline V gene, CDR1 is ENHRY and CDR2 is SYGVKD. This CDR3 has 13 residues.

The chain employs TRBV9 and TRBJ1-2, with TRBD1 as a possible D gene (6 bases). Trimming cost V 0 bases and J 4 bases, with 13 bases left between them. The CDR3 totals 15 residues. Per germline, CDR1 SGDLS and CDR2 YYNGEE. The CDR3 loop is CASSVDAGAIYGYTF. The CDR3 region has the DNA TGTGCCAGCAGCGTAGATGCGGGGGCCATCTATGGCTACACCTTC.

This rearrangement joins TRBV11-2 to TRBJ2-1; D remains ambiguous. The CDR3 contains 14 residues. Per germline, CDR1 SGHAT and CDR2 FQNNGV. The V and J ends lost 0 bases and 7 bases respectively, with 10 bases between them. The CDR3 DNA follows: TGTGCCAGCAGCTTAGACGTGGCAAAGAATGAGCAGTTCTTC. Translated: CASSLDVAKNEQFF.

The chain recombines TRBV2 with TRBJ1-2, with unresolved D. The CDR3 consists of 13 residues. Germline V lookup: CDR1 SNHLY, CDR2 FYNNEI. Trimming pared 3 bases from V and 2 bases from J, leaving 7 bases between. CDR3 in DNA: TGTGCCAGCAGTGACCAACCGAACTATGGCTACACCTTC. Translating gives CASSDQPNYGYTF.

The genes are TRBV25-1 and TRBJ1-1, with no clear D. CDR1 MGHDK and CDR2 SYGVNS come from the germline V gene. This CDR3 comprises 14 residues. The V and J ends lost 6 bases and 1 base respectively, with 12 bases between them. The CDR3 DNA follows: TGTGCCAGCAGGAAGGACGGCGGGAACACTGAAGCTTTCTTT. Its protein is CASRKDGGNTEAFF.

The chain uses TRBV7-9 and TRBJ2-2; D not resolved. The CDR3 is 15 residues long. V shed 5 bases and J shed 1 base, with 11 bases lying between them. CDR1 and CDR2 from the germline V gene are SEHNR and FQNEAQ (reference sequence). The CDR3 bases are TGTGCCAGCAGCCCGCATATGGGGAACACCGGGGAGCTGTTTTTT. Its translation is CASSPHMGNTGELFF. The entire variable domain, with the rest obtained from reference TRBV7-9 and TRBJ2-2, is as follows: DTGVSQNPRHKITKRGQNVTFRCDPISEHNRLYWYRQTLGQGPEFLTYFQNEAQLEKSRLLSDRFSAERPKGSFSTLEIQRTEQGDSAMYLCASSPHMGNTGELFFGEGSRLTVL.

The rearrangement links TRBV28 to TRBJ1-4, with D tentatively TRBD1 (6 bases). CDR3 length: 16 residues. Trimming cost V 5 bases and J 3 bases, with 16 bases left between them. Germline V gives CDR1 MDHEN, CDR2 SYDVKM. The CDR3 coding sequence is TGTGCCAGCAGTCCGGGGGGGCGCAGGGCTAATGAAAAACTGTTTTTT. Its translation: CASSPGGRRANEKLFF.

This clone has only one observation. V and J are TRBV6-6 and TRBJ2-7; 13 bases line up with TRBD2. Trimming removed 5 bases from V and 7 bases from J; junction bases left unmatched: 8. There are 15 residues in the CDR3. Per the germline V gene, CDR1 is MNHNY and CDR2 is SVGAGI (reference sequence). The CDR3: CASSPTSGGFGEQYF. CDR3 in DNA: TGTGCCAGCAGTCCGACTAGCGGGGGGTTTGGGGAGCAGTACTTC.

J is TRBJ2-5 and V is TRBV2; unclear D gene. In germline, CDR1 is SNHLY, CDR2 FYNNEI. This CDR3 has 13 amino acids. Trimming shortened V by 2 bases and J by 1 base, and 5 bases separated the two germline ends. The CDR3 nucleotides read TGTGCCAGCAGTGAACTCAGCCAAGAGACCCAGTACTTC. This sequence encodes CASSELSQETQYF.

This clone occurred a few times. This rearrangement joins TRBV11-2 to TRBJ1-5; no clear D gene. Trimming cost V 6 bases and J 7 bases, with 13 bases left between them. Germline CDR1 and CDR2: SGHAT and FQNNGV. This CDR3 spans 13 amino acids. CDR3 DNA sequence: TGTGCCAGCAGTGTTATTCTGAGGCAGCCCCAGCATTTT. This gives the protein CASSVILRQPQHF.

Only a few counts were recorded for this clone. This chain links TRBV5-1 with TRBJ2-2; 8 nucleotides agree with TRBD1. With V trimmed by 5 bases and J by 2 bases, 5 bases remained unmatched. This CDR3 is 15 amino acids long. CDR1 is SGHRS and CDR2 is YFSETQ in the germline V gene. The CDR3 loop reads CASSSGQGNTGELFF. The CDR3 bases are TGCGCCAGCAGTTCTGGACAGGGCAACACCGGGGAGCTGTTTTTT. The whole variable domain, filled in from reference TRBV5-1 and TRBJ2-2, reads KAGVTQTPRYLIKTRGQQVTLSCSPISGHRSVSWYQQTPGQGLQFLFEYFSETQRNKGNFPGRFSGRQFSNSRSEMNVSTLELGDSALYLCASSSGQGNTGELFFGEGSRLTVL.

CDR3 coding DNA: TGTGCCAGCAGTCAACGAGTCCAAGAGACCCAGTACTTC. Translated: CASSQRVQETQYF. This sequence joins TRBV7-9 and TRBJ2-5, with D uncertain. Germline CDR1 reads SEHNR; CDR2 reads FQNEAQ (reference sequence). Trimming shortened V by 6 bases and J by 1 base, and 9 bases separated the two germline ends. The CDR3 has 13 amino acids.